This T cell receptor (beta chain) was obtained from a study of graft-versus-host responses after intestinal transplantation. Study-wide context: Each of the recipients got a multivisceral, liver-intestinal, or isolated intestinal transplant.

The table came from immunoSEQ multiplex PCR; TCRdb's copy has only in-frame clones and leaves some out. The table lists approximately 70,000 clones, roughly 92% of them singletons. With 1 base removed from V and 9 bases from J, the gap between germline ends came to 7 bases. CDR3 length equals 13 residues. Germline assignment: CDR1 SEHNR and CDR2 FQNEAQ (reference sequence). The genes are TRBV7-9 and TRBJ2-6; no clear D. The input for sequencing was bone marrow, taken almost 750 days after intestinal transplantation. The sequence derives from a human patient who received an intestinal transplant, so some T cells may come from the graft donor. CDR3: CASSLVGHNVLTF. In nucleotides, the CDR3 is TGTGCCAGCAGCTTAGTCGGCCACAACGTCCTGACTTTC.